This T cell receptor beta chain was recorded in a study of regulatory dendritic cells for organ transplantation. Study conclusions and caveats: Regulatory dendritic cells appeared to expand memory CD8+ clones less than mature ones.

Memory T cells were CD45RO+, naive were CD45RA+, sorted by FACS. With respect to this clone: What it binds is unknown.

This table comes from immunoSEQ multiplex PCR, and its TCRdb copy is limited to in-frame clones, with some not included. The sample has over 25,000 clones, roughly 85% seen once. The specimen sequenced was naive CD4+ T cells from blood. Described subset: CD45RA+ naive T cells. The receptor's source is a human donor in good health.

CDR3 amino acids: CASSPKLASGANVLTF. The CDR3 bases are TGCGCCAGCAGCCCCAAGTTAGCGTCTGGGGCCAACGTCCTGACTTTC. This chain uses TRBV4-1 with TRBJ2-6; weak D call: TRBD2 (5 bases). The ends were cut back, 4 bases at V and 1 base at J, with 11 bases in the middle. Germline V lookup: CDR1 MGHRA, CDR2 YSYEKL. The CDR3 is 16 amino acids.